This TCR beta chain was sequenced in a study of cytomegalovirus exposure and HLA in healthy donors. Findings and caveats of the study: From TCR beta sequences, most subjects' HLA-A and HLA-B alleles were reportedly predicted accurately. In terms of immune exposure information, only CMV serostatus was available.

The germline gives CDR1 LNHDA, CDR2 SQIVND (reference sequence). CDR3 length equals 12 residues. The V end lost 6 bases, the J end lost 4 bases, and 9 bases lay between the germline ends. The PCR was carried out with 60 Vbeta primers and 13 Jbeta primers. Method: immunoSEQ multiplex PCR; TCRdb's copy keeps in-frame clones and lacks some. The sample holds under 150,000 clones, about three quarters seen once. For this clone: Its target is unknown.

The chain is built from TRBV19 and TRBJ1-1, with unresolved D. Sequenced input: PBMCs. The receptor was derived from a woman aged 18-30 years in good health and CMV-seronegative. CDR3 sequence (DNA): TGTGCCAGTAGAGGCGCGGTCACTGAAGCTTTCTTT. Its protein is CASRGAVTEAFF.